The entry below gives a single TCR beta chain sequence along with its context. Germline V CDR1 and CDR2: MNHEY, SVGAGI. V trimming: 0 bases; J trimming: 6 bases; junction bases outside the gene matches: 13. The CDR3 is 18 residues long. This sample's time point: patch test 2, 6 weeks after DPC sensitization. Documented treatment: therapeutic diphenylcyclopropenone sensitization with weekly scalp DPC. Alopecia patients deemed DPC-suitable, aged 18 to 70, excluding pregnancy. Researchers extracted total RNA from unfractionated whole blood. Attachment of unique molecular identifiers to individual cDNA molecules was performed in the library. Using its own MiXCR run on the RACE reads, TCRdb lists one record per CDR3 protein. The sample lists about 54,000 distinct CDR3 sequences, just under 10% occurring once. The entry originates in a study of human T cells and chemical hapten exposure. Study at large: Skin on the upper inner arm, around 2 cm by around 2 cm in size, was sensitized with 2% DPC.

The TCR originated in a woman aged 45-65 years with alopecia areata. Some clones in this sample may be carry-over from other donors' samples. This sample comprised whole blood, obtained in connection with sensitization to the hapten diphenylcyclopropenone (DPC). The genes are TRBV6-5 and TRBJ2-3; TRBD2 matches at 9 bases. This CDR3 reads CASSYSSPLAGLGDTQYF. CDR3 DNA sequence: TGTGCCAGCAGTTACTCGAGTCCTCTAGCGGGGCTCGGGGATACGCAGTATTTT.